A single sample gave rise to the 25 T cell receptor beta chains below, sequenced in a study of beta chain features in type 1 diabetes. Study findings and constraints: Moderate but significant shortening of TCRB CDR3s was recorded in all four CD4+ subsets from Type 1 diabetes patients.

These receptors have no known antigen. All of the isolated RNA was reverse transcribed, so expressed TCRB transcripts were sequenced. The assay was immunoSEQ multiplex PCR, and TCRdb's table has in-frame clones only and misses some. In the table there are some 640,000 clones, 11% to 15% of which are singletons. Sequences were obtained from naive CD4+ T cells from blood. The receptors originated from a man aged 18-30 years with type 1 diabetes.

The chain joins TRBV30 to TRBJ2-2; D gene ambiguous. This CDR3 is 11 amino acids long. The V end lost 2 bases, the J end lost 6 bases, and 4 bases lay between the germline ends. CDR1 and CDR2 from the germline V gene are GTSNPN and SVGIG (reference sequence). CDR3 amino acids: CAWSRSGELFF. DNA for the CDR3: TGTGCCTGGAGTCGTTCCGGGGAGCTGTTTTTT.

This clone has only a few counts. V is TRBV18 and J is TRBJ2-3; tentatively, D is TRBD1 (6 bases). V lost 2 bases, J lost 4 bases, and 10 bases lay in between. Per germline, CDR1 KGHSH and CDR2 LQKENI. This CDR3 contains 14 residues. In nucleotides, the CDR3 is TGTGCCAGCTCACCATCGGACAGACCAGATACGCAGTATTTT. Amino acid sequence: CASSPSDRPDTQYF.

This clone has only a few counts. This chain links TRBV29-1 with TRBJ2-7; 12 positions match TRBD2. The germline CDR1 and CDR2 sequences are SQVTM and ANQGSEA. The CDR3 contains 15 residues. J was trimmed by 2 bases and V by 6 bases; bases with no gene match: 8. In DNA, the CDR3 is TGCAGCGTCGGCCACCTAGCGGGAGGGACCTACGAGCAGTACTTC. Translated: CSVGHLAGGTYEQYF.

The chain employs TRBV2 and TRBJ2-4; D not certain. The CDR3 extends over 12 amino acids. V was clipped by 3 bases and J by 8 bases, with 8 bases between them. Per the germline V gene, CDR1 is SNHLY and CDR2 is FYNNEI. The DNA for the CDR3 is TGTGCCAGCAGTGAGACTTCAGACATTCAGTACTTC. Translation: CASSETSDIQYF.

Comments on this clone: The junction departs from germline at one end; a sequencing error may be responsible. The rearrangement joins TRBV18 to TRBJ1-2; a weak D match, TRBD1 (5 bases). CDR3 size: 11 residues. The germline V gene encodes CDR1 KGHSH and CDR2 LQKENI. The CDR3: CASSSRTGFHF. In DNA form, the CDR3 reads TGTGCCAGCTCTTCCCGAACAGGATTCCACTTC.

This clone was counted between two and nine times. The rearrangement joins TRBV7-9 to TRBJ2-1, with TRBD2 matching over 12 bases. This CDR3 is 17 amino acids long. Germline values: CDR1 SEHNR, CDR2 FQNEAQ (reference sequence). Losses at the gene ends were 5 bases for V and 4 bases for J; bases not matched to a gene: 9. The CDR3 spells CASSAQLAGGFYNEQFF. CDR3 DNA: TGTGCCAGCAGCGCACAACTAGCGGGGGGTTTTTACAATGAGCAGTTCTTC.

The chain recombines TRBV18 with TRBJ2-3; D is undetermined. Germline V gives CDR1 KGHSH, CDR2 LQKENI. Trimming removed 5 bases at V and 2 bases at J, with 8 bases between. The CDR3 spans 13 residues. The CDR3, as DNA: TGTGCCAGCTCATCCCTCTCCACAGATACGCAGTATTTT. Its protein is CASSSLSTDTQYF. Full variable domain (remainder filled in from reference TRBV18 and TRBJ2-3): NAGVMQNPRHLVRRRGQEARLRCSPMKGHSHVYWYRQLPEEGLKFMVYLQKENIIDESGMPKERFSAEFPKEGPSILRIQQVVRGDSAAYFCASSSLSTDTQYFGPGTRLTVL.

This clone was seen a handful of times. The chain couples TRBV15 to TRBJ2-3, with TRBD2 matching 11 bases. The V and J ends lost 4 bases and 1 base, in that order; junction bases with no gene match: 13. CDR1 LNHNV and CDR2 YYDKDF come from the germline V gene (reference sequence). The CDR3 runs to 19 residues. DNA for the CDR3: TGTGCCACCAGCACAACCCACGGGCCTAGCGGGAGGCGCACAGATACGCAGTATTTT. Translation gives CATSTTHGPSGRRTDTQYF.

This clone showed up just a few times. This chain connects TRBV5-1 to TRBJ2-1, with D possibly TRBD2 on 6 matching bases. Germline V gene data show CDR1 as SGHRS and CDR2 as YFSETQ. The germline V and J ends were trimmed by 4 bases and 8 bases, with 19 bases remaining between them. This CDR3 spans 15 amino acids. CDR3 bases: TGCGCCAGCAGCCCTCAGCGGGCGTTGTACGATGAGCAGTTCTTC. It yields the protein CASSPQRALYDEQFF.

This clone occurred a few times. The chain recombines TRBV9 with TRBJ2-3; 8 bases map to TRBD1. The CDR3 spans 17 residues. V shed 0 bases, J shed 5 bases, and the junction held 11 bases outside the gene matches. Germline assignment: CDR1 SGDLS and CDR2 YYNGEE. The DNA for the CDR3 is TGTGCCAGCAGCGTAGAGGGAGGCAGGGGGCTTGGAGATACGCAGTATTTT. Protein product: CASSVEGGRGLGDTQYF.

This clone has more than one count but fewer than ten. The chain joins TRBV5-4 to TRBJ2-3; D unclear. Germline-derived CDR1 and CDR2 are SGHNT and YYREEE (reference sequence). The CDR3 contains 15 residues. V was cut by 1 base and J by 1 base, with 10 bases left in between. The CDR3 region is CASSLFSMGTDTQYF. DNA for the CDR3: TGTGCCAGCAGCTTGTTCTCTATGGGCACAGATACGCAGTATTTT.

Notes on this clone: In the same sample, other DNA sequences code for this CDR3. This sequence joins TRBV5-1 and TRBJ1-1; the D is unclear. Trimming took off 0 bases at V and 4 bases at J, with 7 bases between the two ends. The CDR3 length is 13 residues. Looked up from germline, CDR1 is SGHRS and CDR2 is YFSETQ. CDR3: CASSLGLGTEAFF. CDR3 DNA sequence: TGCGCCAGCAGCTTGGGACTAGGCACTGAAGCTTTCTTT.

The gene calls are TRBV28 and TRBJ2-5, with 9 bases identical to TRBD1. The CDR3 extends over 14 amino acids. CDR1 and CDR2 (germline): MDHEN, SYDVKM. V shed 10 bases and J 4 bases; nucleotides not matched to a gene: 10. This CDR3 reads CAIRDRASRETQYF. Here the CDR3 DNA reads TGTGCCATCCGGGACAGGGCTTCAAGAGAGACCCAGTACTTC.

There are a few counts of this clone. Here the CDR3 reads CASSPILEGAAYNEQFF. The CDR3 coding sequence is TGTGCCAGCTCACCAATTCTGGAGGGCGCCGCCTACAATGAGCAGTTCTTC. This chain joins TRBV18 and TRBJ2-1; D might be TRBD2 (6 bases). Germline values: CDR1 KGHSH, CDR2 LQKENI. The CDR3 is 17 residues long. V lost 2 bases and J lost 2, with 16 bases in between.

The chain has TRBV7-2 and TRBJ1-6; TRBD1 is a possible D gene (5 bases). V lost 7 bases and J 6 bases, leaving 10 bases between the germline ends. In germline, CDR1 is SGHTA, CDR2 FQGNSA. The CDR3 has 13 residues. CDR3 sequence (DNA): TGTGCCAGCAACCGACAGAGTAATTCACCCCTCCACTTT. Translation gives CASNRQSNSPLHF.

The genes are TRBV2 and TRBJ2-7; D may be TRBD1 (6 bases). V was trimmed by 1 base and J by 3 bases, leaving 10 bases between them. This CDR3 is built from 14 residues. Germline loops: CDR1 SNHLY, CDR2 FYNNEI. The CDR3 sequence: CASSEGQVVYEQYF. DNA of the CDR3: TGTGCCAGCAGTGAAGGACAGGTCGTCTACGAGCAGTACTTC.

In regard to this clone: Other DNA sequences within the sample encode an identical CDR3. The chain joins TRBV6-6 to TRBJ1-1, with 10 bases aligning to TRBD1. The CDR3 covers 14 residues. Looked up from germline, CDR1 is MNHNY and CDR2 is SVGAGI (reference sequence). Trimming removed 4 bases from V and 5 bases from J; junction bases left unmatched: 4. CDR3 sequence: CASSSRTGGTEAFF. DNA of the CDR3: TGTGCCAGCAGTTCTCGGACAGGGGGGACTGAAGCTTTCTTT.

This clone occurred a few times. The CDR3 region is CASSLNTGELFF. CDR3 coding DNA: TGTGCCAGCAGCTTAAACACCGGGGAGCTGTTTTTT. The chain links TRBV7-6 to TRBJ2-2; D is uncertain. The ends were cut back, 2 bases at V and 2 bases at J, with 0 bases in the middle. This CDR3 is built from 12 residues. Germline V gene sequence: CDR1 SGHVS, CDR2 FNYEAQ.

A note on this clone: A much larger clonotype is one base distant, so this may be a read error. This sequence joins TRBV2 and TRBJ2-7; weak D call: TRBD2 (6 bases). Trimming stripped 6 bases from V and 4 bases from J, with 7 bases between. This CDR3 contains 11 residues. Germline V gene sequence: CDR1 SNHLY, CDR2 FYNNEI. DNA of the CDR3: TGTGCCAGCAGACGGGAGTACGAGCAGTACTTC. Amino acid sequence: CASRREYEQYF.

This clone has just a few counts. V usage is TRBV10-1 and J usage is TRBJ2-1; 8 nucleotides line up with TRBD1. J lost 8 bases, V lost 6 bases, and 6 bases had no gene match. This CDR3 spans 13 amino acids. Germline CDR1 WNHNN, CDR2 SYGVQD (reference sequence). CDR3 DNA sequence: TGCGCCAGCAGCTTACAGGGGGGCGATGAGCAGTTCTTC. Translating it yields CASSLQGGDEQFF.

This clone appeared a few times. The chain carries TRBV18 and TRBJ2-1; D is unclear. Germline values: CDR1 KGHSH, CDR2 LQKENI. Trimming shortened V by 2 bases and J by 9 bases, and 20 bases separated the two germline ends. This CDR3 region has 16 residues. The DNA for the CDR3 is TGTGCCAGCTCACCAATCTCGGCGGAACGAACGGCTGAGCAGTTCTTC. Translation: CASSPISAERTAEQFF.

In this sample, this clone turned up a few times. The rearrangement links TRBV5-4 to TRBJ2-2; 11 bases agree with TRBD2. CDR3 length: 16 amino acids. V was pared by 4 bases and J by 1 base, with 3 bases of the junction left unmatched. CDR1 and CDR2 (germline): SGHNT, YYREEE (reference sequence). This CDR3 is CASSQLAGGNTGELFF. The CDR3 nucleotides read TGTGCCAGCAGCCAGCTAGCGGGAGGGAACACCGGGGAGCTGTTTTTT.

There are a few counts of this clone. V is TRBV9 and J is TRBJ1-2, with D unclear. The ends were cut back, 2 bases at V and 0 bases at J, with 11 bases in the middle. This CDR3 region has 15 residues. The germline V gene encodes CDR1 SGDLS and CDR2 YYNGEE. The CDR3 reads CASSVSEAANYGYTF. The DNA for the CDR3 is TGTGCCAGCAGCGTCTCAGAGGCAGCTAACTATGGCTACACCTTC.

This clone showed up just a few times. The J gene is TRBJ1-6, the V gene TRBV4-3, with 8 bases lining up with TRBD1. Looked up from germline, CDR1 is LGHNA and CDR2 is YSLEER. This CDR3 region has 15 residues. V trimming: 1 base; J trimming: 10 bases; junction bases outside the gene matches: 6. The CDR3, as DNA: TGCGCCAGCAGCCAAGCTAACAGGGGGGAGTCACCCCTCCACTTT. As protein: CASSQANRGESPLHF.

A few counts support this clone. The J gene is TRBJ2-3, the V gene TRBV28, with TRBD1 identical over 9 bases. Germline CDR1 and CDR2: MDHEN and SYDVKM. The CDR3 length is 17 residues. Trimming cost V 6 bases and J 5 bases; bases outside gene matches: 15. The CDR3 sequence is CASSQAGQGWGIDTQYF. CDR3 DNA: TGTGCCAGCAGCCAGGCGGGACAGGGTTGGGGGATAGATACGCAGTATTTT.